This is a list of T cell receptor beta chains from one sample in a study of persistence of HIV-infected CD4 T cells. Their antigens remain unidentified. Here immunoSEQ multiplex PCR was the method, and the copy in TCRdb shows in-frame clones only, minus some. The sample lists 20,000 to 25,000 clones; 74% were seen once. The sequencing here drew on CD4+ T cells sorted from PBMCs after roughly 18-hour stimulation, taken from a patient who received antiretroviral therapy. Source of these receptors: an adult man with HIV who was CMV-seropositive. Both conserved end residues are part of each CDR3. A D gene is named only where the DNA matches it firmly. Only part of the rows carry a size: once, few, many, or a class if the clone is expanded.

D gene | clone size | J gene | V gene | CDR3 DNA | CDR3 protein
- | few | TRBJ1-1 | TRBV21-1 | TGTGCCAGCAGCAAGGTTTGCAACCGGGGAAGCGCTTTCTTT | CASSKVCNRGSAFF
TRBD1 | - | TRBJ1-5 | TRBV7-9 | TGTGCCAGCAGCCACTCCGGGACAGGGATGAGTCAGCCCCAGCATTTT | CASSHSGTGMSQPQHF
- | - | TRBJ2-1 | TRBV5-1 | TGCGCCAGCAGCTTGGGCCTAGAAAATGAGCAGTTCTTC | CASSLGLENEQFF
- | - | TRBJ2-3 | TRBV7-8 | TGTGCCAGCAGCCGTCGAATCACAGATACGCAGTATTTT | CASSRRITDTQYF
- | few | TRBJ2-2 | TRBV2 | TGTGCCAGCAGTTTACAAAACAGGGATACCGGGGAGCTGTTTTTT | CASSLQNRDTGELFF
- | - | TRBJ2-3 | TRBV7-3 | TGTGCCAGCAGCTACGGCGGGGATACGCAGTATTTT | CASSYGGDTQYF
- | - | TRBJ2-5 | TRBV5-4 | TGTGCCAGCAGCTTGGACAGGGGGGGGGCAGAGACCCAGTACTTC | CASSLDRGGAETQYF
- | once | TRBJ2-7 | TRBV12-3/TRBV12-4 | TGTGCCAGCAGTTTAGTTGCGTACGAGCAGTACTTC | CASSLVAYEQYF
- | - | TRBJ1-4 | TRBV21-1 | TGTGCCAGCAGCAAGAATATACGGAGCCCAACTAATGAAAAACTGTTTTTT | CASSKNIRSPTNEKLFF
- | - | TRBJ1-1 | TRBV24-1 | TGTGCCGTGGGGGATAAGAACACTGAAGCTTTCTTT | CAVGDKNTEAFF
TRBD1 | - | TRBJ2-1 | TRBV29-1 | TGCAGCGGTCGACAGGGCGGCTCCTACAATGAGCAGTTCTTC | CSGRQGGSYNEQFF
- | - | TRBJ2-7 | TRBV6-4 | TGTGCCAGCAGTAGGGGACATTATACCTACGAGCAGTACTTC | CASSRGHYTYEQYF
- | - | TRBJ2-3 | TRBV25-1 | TGTGCCAGCAGTGAATGGGACACTAGCACAGATACGCAGTATTTT | CASSEWDTSTDTQYF
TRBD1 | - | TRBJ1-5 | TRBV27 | TGTGCCAGCAGCTCCGGGACAGGGGTCAATCAGCCCCAGCATTTT | CASSSGTGVNQPQHF
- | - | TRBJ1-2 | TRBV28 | TGTGCCAGCAGTATTATGATGTTGACGCGCTATGGCTACACCTTC | CASSIMMLTRYGYTF
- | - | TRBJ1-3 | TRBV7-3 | TGTGCCAGCAGCCAGTCAGGGGCTGGAAACACCATATATTTT | CASSQSGAGNTIYF
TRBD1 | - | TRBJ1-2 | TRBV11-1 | TGTGCCAGCAGCCTCAACCCGGGGGGACAGGGAAGAGGCTACACCTTC | CASSLNPGGQGRGYTF
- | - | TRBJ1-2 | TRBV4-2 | TGTGCCAGCAGCCAAGGTAATGTGGCAGGGAATGATGGCTACACCTTC | CASSQGNVAGNDGYTF
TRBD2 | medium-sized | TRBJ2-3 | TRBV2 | TGTGCCAGCAGTGAAATAGCGGGGAATACGCAGTATTTT | CASSEIAGNTQYF
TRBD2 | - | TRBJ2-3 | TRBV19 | TGTGCCAGTAGTAGCCTAGCGGGGACAGATACGCAGTATTTT | CASSSLAGTDTQYF
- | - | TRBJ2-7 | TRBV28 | TGTGCCAGCAGTTTACTGGGTGCAGGGAGATCCTACGAGCAGTACTTC | CASSLLGAGRSYEQYF
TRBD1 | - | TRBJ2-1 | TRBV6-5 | TGTGCCAGCAGCATTGGACAGGGGCAATACAATGAGCAGTTCTTC | CASSIGQGQYNEQFF
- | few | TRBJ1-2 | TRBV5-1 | TGCGCCAGCTCATACTCCGGGACGGCGATGCACAGCCTCTTC | CASSYSGTAMHSLF
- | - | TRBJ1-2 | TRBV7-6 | TGTGCCAGCAGCTTAAGTGATCGCTCCTATGGCTACACCTTC | CASSLSDRSYGYTF
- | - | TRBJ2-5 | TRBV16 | TGTGCCAGCAGCCAGGACAGACCCCAAGAGACCCAGTACTTC | CASSQDRPQETQYF
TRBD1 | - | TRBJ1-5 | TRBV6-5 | TGTGCCAGCAGCCTCGGGACAGGGTGGAATCAGCCCCAGCATTTT | CASSLGTGWNQPQHF
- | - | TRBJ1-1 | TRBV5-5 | TGTGCCAGCAGCTTCGCAGCGTCCGGGAACACTGAAGCTTTCTTT | CASSFAASGNTEAFF
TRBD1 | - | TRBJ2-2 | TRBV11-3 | TGTGCCAGCAGGCGGAACAGGGGAAACACCGGGGAGCTGTTTTTT | CASRRNRGNTGELFF
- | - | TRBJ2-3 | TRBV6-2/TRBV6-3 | TGTGCCAGCAGTTACTCCCAATACGGGGGCACAGATACGCAGTATTTT | CASSYSQYGGTDTQYF
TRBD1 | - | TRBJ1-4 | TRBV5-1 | TGCGCCAGCAGCCTGGACAGGGCTACTAATGAAAAACTGTTTTTT | CASSLDRATNEKLFF
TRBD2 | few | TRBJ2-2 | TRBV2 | TGTGCCAGCAGCCCACTAGCGGGATCTATCGGGGAGCTGTTTTTT | CASSPLAGSIGELFF
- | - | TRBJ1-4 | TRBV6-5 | TGTGCCAGCAGTTCATCTAAGACAGGACGAAATGAAAAACTGTTTTTT | CASSSSKTGRNEKLFF
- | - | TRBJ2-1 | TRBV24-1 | TGTGCCACCTCCTCCCGTCCCAATGAGCAGTTCTTC | CATSSRPNEQFF
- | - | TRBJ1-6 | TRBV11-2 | TGTGCCAGCAGCTTAGATCCGGCTGGTTCTTCGCCCCTCCACTTT | CASSLDPAGSSPLHF
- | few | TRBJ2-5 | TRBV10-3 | TGTGCCATCAGTGAGCGCCTGCAAGAGACCCAGTACTTC | CAISERLQETQYF
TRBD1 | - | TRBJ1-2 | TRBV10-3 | TGTGCCATCATACCGGGACAGGGTCCCTATGGCTACACCTTC | CAIIPGQGPYGYTF
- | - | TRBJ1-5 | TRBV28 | TGTGCCAGCAAAAACCTCGGGGGGGGAGGGAGCAATCAGCCCCAGCATTTT | CASKNLGGGGSNQPQHF
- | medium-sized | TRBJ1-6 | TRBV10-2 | TGCGCCAGCAGTGATCCGGGCGGGGTCATGGCCCTCCACTTT | CASSDPGGVMALHF
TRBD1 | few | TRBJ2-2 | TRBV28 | TGTGCCAGCAGTTCAGCTCCGGGACAGGGAAACACCGGGGAGCTGTTTTTT | CASSSAPGQGNTGELFF
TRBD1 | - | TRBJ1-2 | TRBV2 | TGTGCCACCCGGAGGACAGGAGAGGACTATGGCTACACCTTC | CATRRTGEDYGYTF
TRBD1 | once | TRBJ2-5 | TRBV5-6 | TGTGCCAGCAGCTATAGGACAGGGGGTGGAGAGACCCAGTACTTC | CASSYRTGGGETQYF
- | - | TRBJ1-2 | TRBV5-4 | TGTGCCAGCTACCAACCCGGGGGGGGCTATAGCGGCTACACCTTC | CASYQPGGGYSGYTF
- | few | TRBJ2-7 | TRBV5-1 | TGCGCCAGCAGCGATCGTAATGCTCAGGGTCACGAGCAGTACTTC | CASSDRNAQGHEQYF
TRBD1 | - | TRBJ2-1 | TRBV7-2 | TGTGCCAGCAGCCGTCGTGATCAGGGGGACTACAATGAGCAGTTCTTC | CASSRRDQGDYNEQFF
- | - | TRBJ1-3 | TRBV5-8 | TGTGCCAGCAGCCTACCGAGGAGCGGGGGTCTAGGCTCTGGAAACACCATATATTTT | CASSLPRSGGLGSGNTIYF
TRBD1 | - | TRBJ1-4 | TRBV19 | TGTGCCAGTAATCGGGACAGAACTAATGAAAAACTGTTTTTT | CASNRDRTNEKLFF
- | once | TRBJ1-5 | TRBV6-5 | TGTGCCAGCAGTCCTATTATTAATAGCAATCAGCCCCAGCATTTT | CASSPIINSNQPQHF
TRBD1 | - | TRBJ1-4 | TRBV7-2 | TGTGCCAGCAGCTTAGCTAGGGGGCAGGGGGAAAAACTGTTTTTT | CASSLARGQGEKLFF
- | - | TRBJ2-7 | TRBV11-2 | TGTGCCAGCAGCCCCCGACAGGCTCTGTACGAGCAGTACTTC | CASSPRQALYEQYF